Shown below are 12 T cell receptor beta chains from a single sample sequenced in a study of blood T cells in healthy people across ages. Combining a sample-barcoded 5' primer with a J-beta primer mix, a second PCR ran for about 6 to 12 cycles. One entry per CDR3 protein results from TCRdb running MiXCR on the 5' RACE reads. The sample lists around 1,500,000 distinct CDR3 sequences, approximately 28% occurring once. Material for sequencing was blood. The receptors shown here come from a woman aged 25 to 39 in good health.

This sequence joins TRBV5-1 and TRBJ1-2; D not resolved. Germline V gene sequence: CDR1 SGHRS, CDR2 YFSETQ. V was pared by 0 bases and J by 6 bases, with 12 bases between. CDR3 size: 14 residues. The CDR3: CASSLGSVVNGYTF. The CDR3 DNA reads TGCGCCAGCAGCTTGGGATCAGTTGTGAATGGCTACACCTTC.

V and J are TRBV20-1 and TRBJ2-3; D is possibly TRBD2 (6 bases). The CDR3 has 12 residues. The germline V gene encodes CDR1 DFQATT and CDR2 SNEGSKA (reference sequence). The germline V and J ends were trimmed by 4 bases and 6 bases, with 11 bases remaining between them. CDR3 residues: CSANRLEDTQYF. Here the CDR3 DNA reads TGCAGTGCTAATAGACTAGAGGATACGCAGTATTTT.

The chain recombines TRBV20-1 with TRBJ2-5; the D is unclear. CDR1 is DFQATT, CDR2 SNEGSKA, per germline (reference sequence). V gave up 3 bases and J gave up 7 bases, with 15 bases separating them. The CDR3 is 13 residues long. DNA of the CDR3: TGCAGTGCTAGGATTCCCCCGGCCCCGACCCAGTACTTC. This translates into CSARIPPAPTQYF.

This clonotype turned up a few times. V usage is TRBV6-5 and J usage is TRBJ2-2, with a weak D call TRBD2 (6 bases). CDR1 is MNHEY, CDR2 SVGAGI, per germline. V dropped 7 bases and J dropped 0 bases, with 12 bases sitting between them. The CDR3 is 15 amino acids. The CDR3 DNA sequence: TGTGCCAGCACCCATAGCGGAGCGAACACCGGGGAGCTGTTTTTT. Translated, it gives CASTHSGANTGELFF.

This clonotype was observed a handful of times. The V and J genes are TRBV27 and TRBJ2-5, with 13 bases that match TRBD2. Germline loops: CDR1 MNHEY, CDR2 SMNVEV (reference sequence). This CDR3 comprises 12 residues. The J segment lost 12 bases and the V segment lost 8 bases, leaving 6 bases of the junction unmatched. The CDR3 here is CASVGLAGVKYF. CDR3 in DNA: TGTGCCAGCGTCGGACTAGCGGGAGTAAAGTACTTC.

At least ten counts were recorded for this clonotype. J is TRBJ2-1 and V is TRBV29-1; D gene ambiguous. CDR1 SQVTM and CDR2 ANQGSEA come from the germline V gene. Trimming shortened V by 4 bases and J by 6 bases, and 4 bases separated the two germline ends. The CDR3 runs 10 residues. For the CDR3, the DNA is TGCAGCGTTGTAATCAATGAGCAGTTCTTC. It is translated as CSVVINEQFF.

At least ten counts were recorded for this clonotype. The chain has TRBV12-3 or TRBV12-4 and TRBJ1-4; no firm D call. The CDR3 has 14 residues. The V end lost 3 bases, the J end lost 3 bases, and 8 bases lay between the germline ends. The CDR3 region has the DNA TGTGCCAGCAGTTTGAGTCAGGCTAATGAAAAACTGTTTTTT. It codes for CASSLSQANEKLFF.

The V gene is TRBV11-2, the J gene TRBJ2-7, with unresolved D. With 4 bases removed from V and 3 bases from J, the gap between germline ends came to 13 bases. From germline, CDR1 is SGHAT and CDR2 FQNNGV. The CDR3 sequence is 14 residues long. As DNA, the CDR3 is TGTGCCAGCAGCTACAAAAGTCAAGTCTACGAGCAGTACTTC. Translated: CASSYKSQVYEQYF.

V is TRBV6-5 and J is TRBJ1-1; a possible D gene is TRBD1 (6 bases). The CDR3 consists of 15 residues. Germline assignment: CDR1 MNHEY and CDR2 SVGAGI. Trimming removed 6 bases from V and 6 bases from J, with 20 bases in between. CDR3 nucleotides: TGTGCCAGCAGAAATGCGGGACATCAGGGCCCTGAAGCTTTCTTT. Protein sequence: CASRNAGHQGPEAFF.

V and J are TRBV2 and TRBJ2-3; no firm D call. The CDR3 has 10 residues. Trimming left V 6 bases short and J 6 bases short, with 4 bases between. Germline V gene sequence: CDR1 SNHLY, CDR2 FYNNEI. The CDR3, as DNA: TGTGCCAGCAGGGTGGATACGCAGTATTTT. It specifies CASRVDTQYF.

The V gene is TRBV7-6, the J gene TRBJ2-1; 10 nucleotides match TRBD2. Germline CDR1 is SGHVS and CDR2 is FNYEAQ. Unmatched junction bases numbered 10, after V lost 4 bases and J lost 13 bases. The CDR3 has 14 amino acids. CDR3 protein: CASSSTGTSERQFF. As DNA, the CDR3 is TGTGCCAGCAGCTCCACCGGGACTAGCGAGAGACAGTTCTTC.

This clonotype was recorded many times. The gene calls are TRBV4-3 and TRBJ2-1; D gene unclear. Germline CDR1 LGHNA, CDR2 YSLEER. The length of the CDR3 is 15 residues. Trimming left V 0 bases short and J 3 bases short, with 9 bases between. CDR3 DNA: TGCGCCAGCAGCCAAGATAGTAACCGCTACAATGAGCAGTTCTTC. Amino acid sequence: CASSQDSNRYNEQFF.